Included here is one T cell receptor (beta chain) sequence, with context. What it recognizes is unknown. This record comes from a study of T cell responses to AZD1222 COVID-19 vaccine. Overall study findings and caveats: Of spike-specific TCRs, nearly half reportedly target regions left unmutated in variants. Every sample of the repertoires postdated the peak T cell response. Along spike, vaccine-associated CD4 TCRs were found throughout, with dominance at 160-218 and 743-854.

This CDR3 is built from 15 residues. Germline CDR1 reads MNHEY; CDR2 reads SMNVEV (reference sequence). V lost 5 bases and J lost 2, with 16 bases in between. Produced via immunoSEQ multiplex PCR; TCRdb's table is partial and in-frame only. The sample lists 150,000 to 200,000 clones; around nine tenths were seen once. The chain employs TRBV27 and TRBJ2-7; D remains ambiguous. This clonotype was sampled from an adult who received the AZD1222 COVID-19 vaccine. The specimen comprised peripheral blood, sampled 28 days after the second AZD1222 dose. The CDR3 sequence: CASSTLLAVPYEQYF. CDR3 coding DNA: TGTGCCAGCAGTACACTTCTGGCCGTCCCCTACGAGCAGTACTTC.